This T cell receptor beta chain was captured in a study of PD-1 blockade in mismatch repair-deficient tumors. Whole-study findings and limits: Tumor-resident clones, often absent from pretreatment blood, expanded after pembrolizumab and then contracted.

The CDR3 contains 18 residues. Trimming at V came to 1 base and at J to 0 bases, leaving 3 bases not matched to a gene. Germline CDR1 and CDR2: GTSNPN and SVGIG (reference sequence). PCR or immunohistochemistry showed mismatch repair deficiency in every enrolled patient. Remarks on this clone: Its antigen remains unknown.

Method: immunoSEQ multiplex PCR; TCRdb's copy keeps in-frame clones and lacks some. This sample has around 100,000 clones; over 65% occur once, and the top ten carry roughly 4.5%. This TCR was recovered from an adult with mismatch repair-deficient cancer. The chain is built from TRBV30 and TRBJ2-6; 13 bases agree with TRBD2. The material was peripheral blood, obtained just over 59 weeks after starting pembrolizumab. The CDR3 nucleotides are TGTGCCTGGAGTGCACGGACTAGCGGGAGCTCTGGGGCCAACGTCCTGACTTTC. Translated: CAWSARTSGSSGANVLTF.